This T cell receptor (beta chain) was observed in a study of lymphopenia after photon versus proton radiotherapy. Study findings and constraints: Oligoclonal CD8+ Temra expansion after nadir drove photon patients' diversity drop. Larger post-nadir TCR diversity loss correlated inversely with survival in deceased patients. Only patients who died were analyzed for survival; proton advantage is unproven. Under photons, naive T cells and diversity fell while effector/memory populations rose.

This clone ranks as large (0.1 to 1%). Its cognate antigen is unknown. Profiled with immunoSEQ multiplex PCR; TCRdb holds only in-frame clones, not every one. Seen here are 29,000 or so clones, 85% to 90% observed once, and the top ten hold roughly 44%. The V gene end was trimmed by 2 bases and the J gene end by 2 bases; junction bases not matched to a gene: 5. This CDR3 has 16 residues. Germline V gene lookup returns CDR1 SGHTA and CDR2 FQGNSA. The TCR comes from a woman aged 55-69 years with cholangiocarcinoma. Some clones in this sample may be carry-over from other donors' samples. This rearrangement joins TRBV7-2 to TRBJ2-3; TRBD2 aligns across 9 bases. The input for sequencing was peripheral blood, taken from a patient treated with proton-based radiotherapy. Written as DNA, the CDR3 is TGTGCCAGCAGCTTAATCCTAGCGGGGCCCACAGATACGCAGTATTTT. Its protein product is CASSLILAGPTDTQYF.